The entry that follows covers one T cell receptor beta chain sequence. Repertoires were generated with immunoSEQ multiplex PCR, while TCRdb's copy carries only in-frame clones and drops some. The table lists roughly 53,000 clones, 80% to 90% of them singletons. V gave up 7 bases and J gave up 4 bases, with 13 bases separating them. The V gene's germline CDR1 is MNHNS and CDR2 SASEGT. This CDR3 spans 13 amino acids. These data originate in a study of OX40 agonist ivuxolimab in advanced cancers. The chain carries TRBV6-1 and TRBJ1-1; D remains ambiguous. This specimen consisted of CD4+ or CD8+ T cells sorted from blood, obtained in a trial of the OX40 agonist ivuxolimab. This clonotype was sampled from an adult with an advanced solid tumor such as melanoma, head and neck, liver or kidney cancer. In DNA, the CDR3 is TGTGCCAGCACCGAGGAAGGGTTCACTGAAGCTTTCTTT. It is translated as CASTEEGFTEAFF.